The rows below give T cell receptor beta chains drawn from one sample of a study of OX40 agonist ivuxolimab in advanced cancers. Assay used: immunoSEQ multiplex PCR; TCRdb lists only in-frame clones, some missing. The sample has 75,000 to 80,000 clones, over 70% seen once. Sequencing used CD4+ or CD8+ T cells sorted from blood, obtained in a trial of the OX40 agonist ivuxolimab. The receptors stem from an adult with an advanced solid tumor such as melanoma, head and neck, liver or kidney cancer. Each CDR3 is given with its conserved first and last residue. A D gene is named only where the DNA matches it firmly. Size is stated for part of the rows, as once, few or many counts, or as a class when the clone is expanded.

J | V | D | size | CDR3 | DNA
TRBJ1-3 | TRBV23-1 | NA | NA | CASSQSGPGQTNRGRNTIYF | TGCGCCAGCAGTCAATCAGGGCCTGGACAGACTAATAGGGGCAGAAACACCATATATTTT
TRBJ2-3 | TRBV25-1 | NA | NA | CASSAEGNTDTQYF | TGTGCCAGCAGTGCAGAGGGTAACACAGATACGCAGTATTTT
TRBJ2-2 | TRBV19 | NA | NA | CASSTPLATGELFF | TGTGCCAGTAGTACCCCCTTAGCGACCGGGGAGCTGTTTTTT
TRBJ2-1 | TRBV6-6 | NA | once | CASSYPPGYNEQFF | TGTGCCAGCAGTTACCCGCCGGGGTACAATGAGCAGTTCTTC
TRBJ2-5 | TRBV11-2 | NA | NA | CASSSIRRSRRDQETQYF | TGTGCCAGCAGCTCAATCCGACGGTCCCGGAGGGATCAAGAGACCCAGTACTTC
TRBJ2-5 | TRBV7-8 | NA | NA | CASSPMSTSSFVETQYF | TGTGCCAGCAGCCCCATGAGTACTAGCTCGTTCGTGGAGACCCAGTACTTC
TRBJ2-3 | TRBV7-8 | NA | NA | CASSLGTDTQYF | TGTGCCAGCAGCTTAGGTACTGATACGCAGTATTTT
TRBJ2-2 | TRBV30 | TRBD1 | NA | CAWKGQGPAGELFF | TGTGCCTGGAAGGGACAGGGTCCAGCCGGGGAGCTGTTTTTT
TRBJ2-7 | TRBV4-1 | TRBD2 | few | CASSQGLAGAYEQYF | TGCGCCAGCAGCCAGGGACTAGCGGGGGCCTACGAGCAGTACTTC
TRBJ1-2 | TRBV18 | NA | NA | CASSWDGLRGYTF | TGTGCCAGCTCTTGGGACGGATTGCGAGGCTACACCTTC
TRBJ2-1 | TRBV29-1 | NA | NA | CSVVIAGTEQFF | TGCAGCGTTGTAATAGCAGGTACTGAGCAGTTCTTC
TRBJ1-2 | TRBV6-6 | TRBD1 | once | CASTRQGGYGYTF | TGTGCCAGCACCCGACAGGGTGGCTATGGCTACACCTTC
TRBJ2-4 | TRBV5-1 | TRBD1 | NA | CASSLGTGGSDIQYF | TGCGCCAGCAGCTTAGGGACAGGGGGCTCGGACATTCAGTACTTC
TRBJ1-4 | TRBV6-6 | NA | NA | CASTLGGTNEKLFF | TGTGCCAGCACCTTAGGCGGTACTAATGAAAAACTGTTTTTT
TRBJ1-2 | TRBV7-9 | NA | NA | CASSLGTGLIFKAYGYTF | TGTGCCAGCAGCTTAGGAACAGGGCTGATCTTTAAGGCTTATGGCTACACCTTC
TRBJ2-5 | TRBV18 | NA | once | CASSPLQGPKETQYF | TGTGCCAGCTCACCACTTCAGGGGCCTAAAGAGACCCAGTACTTC
TRBJ2-7 | TRBV7-2 | TRBD2 | NA | CASSLLAGGPHEQYF | TGTGCCAGCAGCTTATTAGCGGGGGGGCCCCACGAGCAGTACTTC
TRBJ2-5 | TRBV6-5 | TRBD2 | NA | CASRPTSGRVETQYF | TGTGCCAGCAGACCAACTAGCGGGAGGGTGGAGACCCAGTACTTC
TRBJ2-5 | TRBV5-1 | NA | NA | CASTSRGAVRETQYF | TGCGCCAGCACATCCCGGGGAGCGGTCCGGGAGACCCAGTACTTC
TRBJ1-2 | TRBV10-3 | NA | NA | CAISVLQGPNYGYTF | TGTGCCATCAGTGTCTTACAGGGACCAAACTATGGCTACACCTTC
TRBJ1-2 | TRBV6-5 | NA | few | CASSSLWGGYTF | TGTGCCAGCAGCTCTCTCTGGGGGGGCTACACCTTC
TRBJ1-1 | TRBV9 | NA | NA | CASSVATPPAKAFF | TGTGCCAGCAGCGTAGCCACGCCTCCCGCGAAAGCTTTCTTT
TRBJ1-1 | TRBV7-2 | NA | once | CASSLNGGVDEAFF | TGTGCCAGCAGCTTAAACGGGGGTGTAGATGAAGCTTTCTTT
TRBJ1-3 | TRBV18 | NA | NA | CASSPTDDSGNTIYF | TGTGCCAGCTCACCCACGGATGACTCTGGAAACACCATATATTTT
TRBJ1-2 | TRBV30 | TRBD1 | many | CAWTTQGGSGYYGYTF | TGTGCCTGGACTACCCAGGGGGGTTCCGGGTATTATGGCTACACCTTC
TRBJ1-2 | TRBV20-1 | NA | NA | CSARRGDGYTF | TGCAGTGCTAGGAGGGGCGATGGCTACACCTTC